The 22 T cell receptor beta chains listed next were all sequenced from one sample in a study of response to subunit inactivated influenza vaccine (dated by TCRdb to the late 2010s). Libraries were made using RT-PCR. Sequencing took place on an Illumina HiSeq 2500. TCRdb redid the processing of the public reads, applying fastp at Q25 and MiXCR, and retained in-frame beta chains. Entries that share a CDR3 protein sequence are merged under the most common genes and DNA. A total of roughly 630,000 distinct CDR3 sequences appear in this sample, roughly 15% of them only once. The biggest ten clones account for roughly 7.2% of the sample. The sample was PBMCs from blood, taken approximately 15 days before vaccination. These TCRs come from a man over 45 who received an inactivated influenza vaccine. Donor details come from another sample of the same person, matched by shared clones.

This clonotype was seen a few times. The rearrangement uses TRBV7-6 and TRBJ1-2; D call uncertain. CDR3 size: 13 residues. CDR1 and CDR2 from the germline V gene are SGHVS and FNYEAQ. Trimming took 1 base from V and 4 from J, leaving 7 bases between them. The CDR3 sequence is CASSLDQFYGYTF. CDR3 coding DNA: TGTGCCAGCAGCTTAGACCAATTCTATGGCTACACCTTC.

The V call is TRBV5-1, the J call TRBJ1-4, with no clear D. The CDR3 loop spans 16 amino acids. Germline V lookup: CDR1 SGHRS, CDR2 YFSETQ. V lost 1 base and J lost 3, with 13 bases in between. The CDR3 loop is CASSLSMGRSNEKLFF. The CDR3 nucleotides are TGCGCCAGCAGCTTGTCCATGGGCAGATCTAATGAAAAACTGTTTTTT.

The rearrangement uses TRBV2 and TRBJ2-7; no clear D gene. Germline V CDR1 and CDR2: SNHLY, FYNNEI. Trimming stripped 9 bases from V and 0 bases from J, with 15 bases between. The CDR3 spans 14 residues. The CDR3 region is CASGPILNSYEQYF. CDR3 sequence (DNA): TGTGCCAGTGGACCTATCCTGAACTCCTACGAGCAGTACTTC. The full variable domain, rest sourced from reference TRBV2 and TRBJ2-7, is EPEVTQTPSHQVTQMGQEVILRCVPISNHLYFYWYRQILGQKVEFLVSFYNNEISEKSEIFDDQFSVERPDGSNFTLKIRSTKLEDSAMYFCASGPILNSYEQYFGPGTRLTVT.

This clonotype was found a few times. The rearrangement links TRBV29-1 to TRBJ2-7, with a tentative D call TRBD1 (6 bases). V was trimmed by 2 bases and J by 5 bases, leaving 10 bases between them. Germline V CDR1 and CDR2: SQVTM, ANQGSEA. The CDR3 runs 12 residues. CDR3 DNA sequence: TGCAGCGTTGAATGGGGGCTCAACGAGCAGTACTTC. It specifies CSVEWGLNEQYF.

This clonotype was seen a handful of times. This rearrangement joins TRBV6-2 or TRBV6-3 to TRBJ1-5, with D maybe TRBD1 (6 bases). Germline values: CDR1 MNHEY, CDR2 SVGEGT. This CDR3 is 17 amino acids long. Trimming took off 9 bases at V and 0 bases at J, with 21 bases between the two ends. CDR3 in amino acids: CASSRPGQTISNQPQHF. The CDR3 DNA reads TGTGCCAGTTCAAGACCGGGACAAACCATTAGCAATCAGCCCCAGCATTTT.

The chain couples TRBV28 to TRBJ2-3, with D perhaps assigned TRBD1 or TRBD2 (5 bases each). In germline, CDR1 is MDHEN, CDR2 SYDVKM. The CDR3 consists of 13 residues. V was cut by 6 bases and J by 6 bases, with 13 bases left in between. CDR3 DNA: TGTGCCAGCAGGTGGGACGCAGGGGATACGCAGTATTTT. Its protein is CASRWDAGDTQYF. Supplemented by reference TRBV28 and TRBJ2-3, the full variable domain reads DVKVTQSSRYLVKRTGEKVFLECVQDMDHENMFWYRQDPGLGLRLIYFSYDVKMKEKGDIPEGYSVSREKKERFSLILESASTNQTSMYLCASRWDAGDTQYFGPGTRLTVL.

This clonotype has a count of ten or more. In DNA, the CDR3 is TGTGCCAGCTCACCTCCCGGGGGCTATGGCTACACCTTC. This sequence encodes CASSPPGGYGYTF. The rearrangement uses TRBV18 and TRBJ1-2; weak D call: TRBD1 (5 bases). V lost 3 bases, J lost 4 bases, and 9 bases lay in between. The CDR3 spans 13 residues. Germline V gene sequence: CDR1 KGHSH, CDR2 LQKENI.

This clonotype showed up many times. This chain connects TRBV3-1 to TRBJ2-7, with 10 bases identical to TRBD2. The CDR3 has 15 residues. After removal of 2 bases from V and 4 bases from J, the junction contained 5 bases not matched to a gene. CDR1 is LGHDT and CDR2 is YNNKEL in the germline V gene (reference sequence). CDR3 in DNA: TGTGCCAGCAGCCAACTAGCGGGAGTACTGTACGAGCAGTACTTC. Translation: CASSQLAGVLYEQYF.

V and J are TRBV7-8 and TRBJ1-2; D unclear. Germline CDR1 and CDR2: SGHVS and FQNEAQ. The CDR3 sequence is 15 residues long. V lost 0 bases to trimming and J lost 0 bases, with 8 bases between them. Here the CDR3 DNA reads TGTGCCAGCAGCTTAGCAGGCGGAGCTAACTATGGCTACACCTTC. Its protein is CASSLAGGANYGYTF.

The V call is TRBV5-1, the J call TRBJ2-7; TRBD1 agrees at 10 bases. The CDR3 has 15 residues. Looked up from germline, CDR1 is SGHRS and CDR2 is YFSETQ. Losses at the gene ends were 4 bases for V and 6 bases for J; bases not matched to a gene: 10. CDR3 protein: CASSPPGQGYSEQYF. CDR3 coding DNA: TGCGCCAGCAGCCCCCCGGGACAGGGGTACAGCGAGCAGTACTTC. Variable domain in full (rest from reference TRBV5-1 and TRBJ2-7): KAGVTQTPRYLIKTRGQQVTLSCSPISGHRSVSWYQQTPGQGLQFLFEYFSETQRNKGNFPGRFSGRQFSNSRSEMNVSTLELGDSALYLCASSPPGQGYSEQYFGPGTRLTVT.

This clonotype was observed a few times. The CDR3: CASSLDFWDRGNYGYTF. CDR3 nucleotides: TGTGCCAGCAGCTTAGATTTCTGGGACAGGGGGAACTATGGCTACACCTTC. The chain links TRBV11-2 to TRBJ1-2; 11 bases align to TRBD1. The CDR3 runs to 17 residues. With V trimmed by 0 bases and J by 2 bases, 5 bases remained unmatched. From germline, CDR1 is SGHAT and CDR2 FQNNGV.

In this sample, this clonotype turned up many times. The rearrangement joins TRBV9 to TRBJ2-3; D tentatively reads TRBD1 or TRBD2 (5 bases each). There are 16 residues in the CDR3. Trimming took 3 bases from V and 6 from J, leaving 20 bases between them. Germline CDR1 and CDR2: SGDLS and YYNGEE. CDR3 coding DNA: TGTGCCAGCAGCGGATTTCCGTGGGACGTAGGGGATACGCAGTATTTT. Translation: CASSGFPWDVGDTQYF.

This rearrangement joins TRBV6-2 or TRBV6-3 to TRBJ2-1, with 13 bases matching TRBD2. Losses at the gene ends were 2 bases for V and 10 bases for J; bases not matched to a gene: 8. Germline lookup yields CDR1 MNHEY and CDR2 SVGEGT. This CDR3 comprises 16 residues. CDR3 DNA: TGTGCCAGCAGTTACACCCGGAGGGGACTAGCGGGAGAGCAGTTCTTC. Translated, it gives CASSYTRRGLAGEQFF.

Here the CDR3 reads CASKDRGSNYGYTF. The CDR3 DNA reads as TGTGCCAGCAAGGACAGGGGTTCTAACTATGGCTACACCTTC. This chain joins TRBV28 and TRBJ1-2, with TRBD1 matching over 9 bases. Germline V CDR1 and CDR2: MDHEN, SYDVKM. This CDR3 comprises 14 residues. Trimming removed 7 bases from V and 0 bases from J; junction bases left unmatched: 3.

A few counts support this clonotype. V usage is TRBV20-1 and J usage is TRBJ1-2; 7 bases line up with TRBD1. J was trimmed by 0 bases and V by 2 bases; bases with no gene match: 3. Germline CDR1 is DFQATT and CDR2 is SNEGSKA (reference sequence). This CDR3 is built from 14 residues. CDR3 region: CSARQDRPNYGYTF. CDR3 DNA: TGCAGTGCTAGACAGGACAGGCCTAACTATGGCTACACCTTC.

V is TRBV28 and J is TRBJ2-7, with TRBD1 matching 7 bases. The trim removed 10 bases at V and 4 bases at J, leaving 16 bases unmatched. The CDR3 runs 15 residues. CDR1 is MDHEN, CDR2 SYDVKM, per germline. CDR3 in amino acids: CAIKSLQGTIYEQYF. The CDR3 nucleotides are TGTGCCATCAAAAGCTTACAGGGGACAATTTACGAGCAGTACTTC.

This clonotype has more than one count but fewer than ten. The chain couples TRBV7-2 to TRBJ1-1, with unresolved D. Trimming stripped 5 bases from V and 1 base from J, with 14 bases between. CDR1 is SGHTA and CDR2 is FQGNSA in the germline V gene. The CDR3 is 15 residues long. The chain's CDR3 is CASSPYRLKNTEAFF. CDR3 bases: TGTGCCAGCAGCCCCTATAGACTGAAGAACACTGAAGCTTTCTTT. Full variable domain (outside the CDR3, taken from reference TRBV7-2 and TRBJ1-1): GAGVSQSPSNKVTEKGKDVELRCDPISGHTALYWYRQSLGQGLEFLIYFQGNSAPDKSGLPSDRFSAERTGGSVSTLTIQRTQQEDSAVYLCASSPYRLKNTEAFFGQGTRLTVV.

The sample holds a few counts of this clonotype. The rearrangement links TRBV12-3 or TRBV12-4 to TRBJ1-1; D possibly corresponds to TRBD1 (5 bases). This CDR3 region has 14 residues. V was pared by 5 bases and J by 11 bases, with 21 bases between. The CDR3 bases are TGTGCCAGCAGTCAACCCTCGGCGGGCAGGGAGGCTTTCTTT. It encodes CASSQPSAGREAFF.

V and J are TRBV10-3 and TRBJ1-5; D is unresolved. The CDR3 consists of 16 residues. Between the trimmed V and J ends, which lost 3 bases and 4 bases, there was a span of 16 bases. Germline CDR1 and CDR2: ENHRY and SYGVKD. The CDR3 DNA is TGTGCCATCAGTGATTCCGGACGGGGAGGAAATCAGCCCCAGCATTTT. Translation: CAISDSGRGGNQPQHF.

This clonotype occurred a few times. The V gene is TRBV11-2, the J gene TRBJ2-4, with D perhaps TRBD1 (6 bases). CDR1 is SGHAT, CDR2 FQNNGV, per germline. V dropped 3 bases and J dropped 2 bases, with 11 bases sitting between them. The CDR3 extends over 15 amino acids. This CDR3 reads CASSLATGTKNIQYF. The CDR3 region has the DNA TGTGCCAGCAGCTTGGCAACAGGGACCAAAAACATTCAGTACTTC.

The DNA of the CDR3 is TGCAGCGTGCTTGCGTACTATGGCTACACCTTC. Encoded protein: CSVLAYYGYTF. The chain has TRBV29-1 and TRBJ1-2; D gene ambiguous. The V and J ends lost 6 bases and 3 bases respectively, with 8 bases between them. CDR3 size: 11 residues. The V gene's germline CDR1 is SQVTM and CDR2 ANQGSEA. Filled out from reference TRBV29-1 and TRBJ1-2, the complete variable domain reads SAVISQKPSRDICQRGTSLTIQCQVDSQVTMMFWYRQQPGQSLTLIATANQGSEATYESGFVIDKFPISRPNLTFSTLTVSNMSPEDSSIYLCSVLAYYGYTFGSGTRLTVV.

The chain couples TRBV11-2 to TRBJ2-3; D is perhaps TRBD1 (5 bases). The germline V and J ends were trimmed by 6 bases and 7 bases, with 17 bases remaining between them. The germline V gene encodes CDR1 SGHAT and CDR2 FQNNGV. This CDR3 spans 14 amino acids. The CDR3 spells CASRPPWGGNTQYF. The CDR3 bases are TGTGCCAGCAGACCCCCCTGGGGCGGAAATACGCAGTATTTT.